The T cell receptor (beta chain) described here comes from a study of OX40 agonist ivuxolimab in advanced cancers. Clones were sequenced by immunoSEQ multiplex PCR, and TCRdb holds only the in-frame ones, with some missing. Of 9,500 to 15,000 clones listed, roughly 80% were seen once; the top ten hold 25% to 30%. Germline V gene data show CDR1 as MDHEN and CDR2 as SYDVKM. The CDR3 covers 17 residues. Trimming cost V 5 bases and J 1 base; bases outside gene matches: 11. The TCR originated in an adult with an advanced solid tumor such as melanoma, head and neck, liver or kidney cancer. The chain combines TRBV28 with TRBJ1-3, with 7 bases lining up with TRBD1. Here the sequenced sample was CD4+ or CD8+ T cells sorted from blood, taken in a trial of the OX40 agonist ivuxolimab. CDR3 DNA sequence: TGTGCCAGCAGTCGACAGGGACAGATCTTTTCTGGAAACACCATATATTTT. This codes for CASSRQGQIFSGNTIYF.